These 32 T cell receptor beta chains were sequenced from one sample in a study of shared clonotypes between healthy human individuals. CD45RO-negative cells were positively selected for CCR7, leaving out terminally differentiated effector memory CD45RA+ cells. TCRdb's table, derived via immunoSEQ multiplex PCR, lists solely in-frame clones and lacks some. The sample records some 2.1 million clones, about 95% being singletons. What was sequenced was naive CD8+ T cells sorted from blood. These receptors came from a man between 18 and 29 years old in good health.

The chain is built from TRBV2 and TRBJ2-1; D possibly corresponds to TRBD2 (5 bases). V was pared by 7 bases and J by 3 bases, with 13 bases between. Germline CDR1 is SNHLY and CDR2 is FYNNEI. The CDR3 is made up of 14 amino acids. In nucleotides, the CDR3 is TGTGCCAGCATAGAAGCGACTAACTACAATGAGCAGTTCTTC. Translated, it gives CASIEATNYNEQFF. Combining the CDR3 with reference TRBV2 and TRBJ2-1 gives the whole variable domain EPEVTQTPSHQVTQMGQEVILRCVPISNHLYFYWYRQILGQKVEFLVSFYNNEISEKSEIFDDQFSVERPDGSNFTLKIRSTKLEDSAMYFCASIEATNYNEQFFGPGTRLTVL.

The chain uses TRBV6-5 and TRBJ1-6; the D is unclear. This CDR3 is built from 16 residues. The V gene lost 4 bases and the J gene lost 0 bases, with 10 bases spanning the gap. Germline V gene lookup returns CDR1 MNHEY and CDR2 SVGAGI. CDR3 bases: TGTGCCAGCAGTTCCGATGGGAGCTCCTATAATTCACCCCTCCACTTT. Residues: CASSSDGSSYNSPLHF.

The chain joins TRBV6-5 to TRBJ1-1; D is ambiguous. Per germline, CDR1 MNHEY and CDR2 SVGAGI. This CDR3 has 14 residues. V lost 0 bases and J lost 7, with 12 bases in between. CDR3 sequence: CASSYSMAADEAFF. The CDR3 DNA reads TGTGCCAGCAGTTACTCTATGGCGGCCGATGAAGCTTTCTTT.

This clone has only a few counts. Other DNA sequences of this sample code for an identical CDR3. The rearrangement uses TRBV5-6 and TRBJ2-7; no definite D call. Germline V gene data show CDR1 as SGHDT and CDR2 as YYEEEE. CDR3 length: 12 amino acids. V was clipped by 1 base and J by 2 bases, with 4 bases between them. This CDR3 is CASSLQTYEQYF. In DNA form, the CDR3 reads TGTGCCAGCAGCTTGCAAACCTACGAGCAGTACTTC.

V usage is TRBV7-3 and J usage is TRBJ2-3, with D unresolved. Trimming pared 4 bases from V and 6 bases from J, leaving 8 bases between. Germline loops: CDR1 SGHTA, CDR2 FQGTGA. This CDR3 has 12 residues. In DNA, the CDR3 is TGTGCCAGCAGCTCTATTGGGGATACGCAGTATTTT. This sequence encodes CASSSIGDTQYF. The variable domain in full, completed from reference TRBV7-3 and TRBJ2-3, reads GAGVSQTPSNKVTEKGKYVELRCDPISGHTALYWYRQSLGQGPEFLIYFQGTGAADDSGLPNDRFFAVRPEGSVSTLKIQRTERGDSAVYLCASSSIGDTQYFGPGTRLTVL.

This sequence joins TRBV2 and TRBJ2-7; 10 positions match TRBD2. In germline, CDR1 is SNHLY, CDR2 FYNNEI. The CDR3 contains 16 residues. With V trimmed by 6 bases and J by 3 bases, 11 bases remained unmatched. This chain's CDR3 is CASSTGLAGAYYEQYF. The CDR3 coding sequence is TGTGCCAGCAGCACGGGGCTAGCGGGAGCTTACTACGAGCAGTACTTC.

The chain joins TRBV4-2 to TRBJ1-1, with unresolved D. Germline V gives CDR1 LGHNA, CDR2 YNFKEQ. This CDR3 region has 15 residues. V was shortened by 4 bases and J by 0 bases, with 12 bases between the two germline ends. The CDR3 loop is CASSPFHTLNTEAFF. The CDR3 DNA sequence: TGTGCCAGCAGCCCTTTCCATACATTGAACACTGAAGCTTTCTTT.

On this clone: Other DNA sequences within the sample encode an identical CDR3. The V and J genes are TRBV27 and TRBJ2-7; TRBD2 aligns across 14 bases. The CDR3 has 15 amino acids. Germline V gene data show CDR1 as MNHEY and CDR2 as SMNVEV (reference sequence). V was clipped by 5 bases and J by 4 bases; unmatched bases: 4. The CDR3 nucleotides are TGTGCCAGCAGTCCGGGGACTAGCGGGAGTTACGAGCAGTACTTC. Its translation is CASSPGTSGSYEQYF.

This sequence joins TRBV11-2 and TRBJ2-7; a possible D gene is TRBD2 (6 bases). This CDR3 is built from 18 residues. V was trimmed by 3 bases and J by 0 bases, leaving 21 bases between them. CDR1 and CDR2 (germline): SGHAT, FQNNGV. The CDR3 bases are TGTGCCAGCAGCTTGGGGTACTCGCGGGATCCTGCCTCCTACGAGCAGTACTTC. This codes for CASSLGYSRDPASYEQYF.

This chain joins TRBV27 and TRBJ1-5; D remains unclear. This CDR3 is built from 14 residues. With 5 bases removed from V and 5 bases from J, the gap between germline ends came to 13 bases. Germline V CDR1 and CDR2: MNHEY, SMNVEV (reference sequence). The CDR3 loop is CASSPIFGDQPQHF. CDR3 bases: TGTGCCAGCAGTCCAATTTTCGGGGATCAGCCCCAGCATTTT.

This chain joins TRBV4-1 and TRBJ1-1, with D hard to call. Germline V lookup: CDR1 MGHRA, CDR2 YSYEKL. V shed 4 bases and J shed 5 bases, with 8 bases lying between them. This CDR3 contains 12 residues. CDR3 loop: CASSPFGTEAFF. The CDR3 DNA follows: TGCGCCAGCAGCCCCTTCGGAACTGAAGCTTTCTTT.

The chain combines TRBV10-3 with TRBJ1-5, with D possibly being TRBD1 (5 bases). Trimming pared 2 bases from V and 1 base from J, leaving 9 bases between. Looked up from germline, CDR1 is ENHRY and CDR2 is SYGVKD. The CDR3 runs 15 residues. The DNA of the CDR3 is TGTGCCATCAGTGAGGGGGCGTCGAGCAATCAGCCCCAGCATTTT. Translating gives CAISEGASSNQPQHF.

The chain employs TRBV7-9 and TRBJ2-2; 7 bases match TRBD1. J lost 6 bases, V lost 5 bases, and 3 bases had no gene match. The CDR3 contains 13 residues. The germline gives CDR1 SEHNR, CDR2 FQNEAQ (reference sequence). The CDR3 here is CASSPGGSGELFF. The CDR3 DNA sequence: TGTGCCAGCAGCCCAGGGGGATCCGGGGAGCTGTTTTTT.

CDR3 nucleotides: TGTGCCAGCATCGAACCGGGCCACCCCACAGATACGCAGTATTTT. As protein: CASIEPGHPTDTQYF. The V gene is TRBV7-9, the J gene TRBJ2-3; D remains ambiguous. Germline CDR1 reads SEHNR; CDR2 reads FQNEAQ (reference sequence). The CDR3 is 15 amino acids. V lost 7 bases, J lost 2 bases, and 16 bases lay in between.

The CDR3 protein is CASSQEKQAATNEKLFF. The CDR3 DNA sequence: TGCGCCAGCAGCCAAGAAAAGCAGGCTGCAACTAATGAAAAACTGTTTTTT. The chain recombines TRBV4-1 with TRBJ1-4, with D unresolved. This CDR3 is built from 17 residues. V lost 0 bases and J lost 0, with 11 bases in between. Germline loops: CDR1 MGHRA, CDR2 YSYEKL.

This clone was detected only once. The V call is TRBV28, the J call TRBJ2-3; D might be TRBD2 (6 bases). Deletions cut 2 bases from V and 4 bases from J, with 7 bases between. CDR1 and CDR2 (germline): MDHEN, SYDVKM. This CDR3 has 13 amino acids. CDR3 amino acids: CASSLGGSDTQYF. The CDR3 region has the DNA TGTGCCAGCAGTTTAGGAGGGTCAGATACGCAGTATTTT.

The chain recombines TRBV5-1 with TRBJ1-4; D not certain. Trimming left V 5 bases short and J 8 bases short, with 19 bases between. Germline assignment: CDR1 SGHRS and CDR2 YFSETQ. The CDR3 is made up of 15 amino acids. The CDR3 here is CASRRSGGLGEKLFF. The CDR3 coding sequence is TGCGCCAGCAGGAGGTCCGGAGGGCTCGGAGAAAAACTGTTTTTT.

This clone was seen only once. This sequence joins TRBV7-6 and TRBJ2-7; 9 bases match TRBD2. The CDR3 runs to 16 residues. CDR1 SGHVS and CDR2 FNYEAQ come from the germline V gene. With 5 bases clipped from V and 1 base from J, the junction kept 9 bases outside the gene matches. CDR3 bases: TGTGCCAGCAGCCCTGTCGCGGGAGGGCCGTCCTACGAGCAGTACTTC. It encodes CASSPVAGGPSYEQYF.

The V and J genes are TRBV6-1 and TRBJ2-7, with 10 bases that match TRBD2. V was pared by 2 bases and J by 2 bases, with 6 bases of the junction left unmatched. Germline-derived CDR1 and CDR2 are MNHNS and SASEGT. The length of the CDR3 is 16 residues. The CDR3 DNA reads as TGTGCCAGCAGTGAATGGCTAGCGGGAGCAACCTACGAGCAGTACTTC. Its translation: CASSEWLAGATYEQYF.

This clone was picked up one time. The genes are TRBV7-9 and TRBJ2-7; TRBD1 aligns across 9 bases. CDR1 and CDR2 (germline): SEHNR, FQNEAQ (reference sequence). The trim removed 1 base at V and 4 bases at J, leaving 14 bases unmatched. The CDR3 is 18 residues long. CDR3 region: CASSLVGAVRDRVYEQYF. The DNA of the CDR3 is TGTGCCAGCAGCTTAGTTGGTGCTGTTCGGGACAGGGTGTACGAGCAGTACTTC.

The chain carries TRBV27 and TRBJ1-2; no clear D gene. V was clipped by 3 bases and J by 4 bases, with 9 bases between them. The germline gives CDR1 MNHEY, CDR2 SMNVEV (reference sequence). This CDR3 has 13 amino acids. This chain's CDR3 is CASSLEDGYGYTF. The CDR3 coding sequence is TGTGCCAGCAGTTTGGAGGACGGCTATGGCTACACCTTC.

The rearrangement uses TRBV7-8 and TRBJ1-4; D call uncertain. This CDR3 spans 16 amino acids. V was shortened by 2 bases and J by 1 base, with 11 bases between the two germline ends. Germline V lookup: CDR1 SGHVS, CDR2 FQNEAQ. The CDR3 loop is CASSLSSGLTNEKLFF. CDR3 nucleotide sequence: TGTGCCAGCAGCTTAAGTAGTGGGCTAACTAATGAAAAACTGTTTTTT.

V gene TRBV4-1 combines with J gene TRBJ2-1, with D maybe TRBD1 (6 bases). The V and J ends lost 4 bases and 6 bases respectively, with 10 bases between them. The CDR3 totals 13 residues. CDR1 and CDR2 from the germline V gene are MGHRA and YSYEKL. In DNA form, the CDR3 reads TGCGCCAGCAGCCCCAGAGGGGGCAATGAGCAGTTCTTC. This codes for CASSPRGGNEQFF.

This chain joins TRBV6-1 and TRBJ2-7; 9 bases are shared with TRBD1. The CDR3 has 15 amino acids. Germline CDR1 reads MNHNS; CDR2 reads SASEGT. The junction had 9 bases not matched to a gene; V was cut back by 6 bases and J by 3 bases. The CDR3 DNA reads as TGTGCCAGCAGCTATTCCCGGGACAGGGACTACGAGCAGTACTTC. Amino acids: CASSYSRDRDYEQYF.

This rearrangement joins TRBV28 to TRBJ2-2; 7 positions match TRBD2. Germline trimming cut 5 bases from V and 5 bases from J; bases unmatched to any gene: 8. Looked up from germline, CDR1 is MDHEN and CDR2 is SYDVKM. The CDR3 length is 15 residues. The CDR3 protein is CASSTPSGLTGELFF. The CDR3 DNA reads as TGTGCCAGCAGTACTCCTAGCGGACTTACCGGGGAGCTGTTTTTT.

The chain combines TRBV15 with TRBJ2-7; tentative D call: TRBD2 (6 bases). The CDR3 is made up of 14 amino acids. Trimming pared 1 base from V and 5 bases from J, leaving 12 bases between. Germline-derived CDR1 and CDR2 are LNHNV and YYDKDF (reference sequence). DNA of the CDR3: TGTGCCACCAGCAGAGTGACTAGTCCCAACGAGCAGTACTTC. Translating gives CATSRVTSPNEQYF.

Remarks on this clone: Different DNA sequences within this sample yield the same CDR3. The CDR3 nucleotides read TGTGCCAGCAGTTTCAGGGGGCTGAACACCGGGGAGCTGTTTTTT. Encoded protein: CASSFRGLNTGELFF. The J gene is TRBJ2-2, the V gene TRBV28; 8 nucleotides agree with TRBD1. CDR1 is MDHEN, CDR2 SYDVKM, per germline. The J segment lost 1 base and the V segment lost 3 bases, leaving 1 base of the junction unmatched. The CDR3 has 15 amino acids.

The J gene is TRBJ2-1, the V gene TRBV27; TRBD2 matches at 8 bases. Germline V gene lookup returns CDR1 MNHEY and CDR2 SMNVEV (reference sequence). The CDR3 runs to 14 residues. V shed 7 bases and J 10 bases; nucleotides not matched to a gene: 12. The chain's CDR3 is CASNLAGGVREQFF. CDR3 bases: TGTGCCAGCAACTTGGCGGGGGGAGTGCGGGAGCAGTTCTTC.

The rearrangement joins TRBV7-8 to TRBJ1-1; D uncertain. This CDR3 contains 15 residues. The V gene lost 5 bases and the J gene lost 1 base, with 14 bases spanning the gap. The germline gives CDR1 SGHVS, CDR2 FQNEAQ. CDR3 nucleotide sequence: TGTGCCAGCAGCCCCCTCGTGGGAACGAACACTGAAGCTTTCTTT. Encoded protein: CASSPLVGTNTEAFF.

The V gene is TRBV28, the J gene TRBJ2-1; perhaps D is TRBD1 or TRBD2 (5 bases each). This CDR3 has 16 amino acids. The V gene's germline CDR1 is MDHEN and CDR2 SYDVKM. V lost 6 bases and J lost 4, with 19 bases in between. CDR3 in amino acids: CASSLIRDEGYNEQFF. DNA of the CDR3: TGTGCCAGCAGCTTAATCAGGGATGAGGGATACAATGAGCAGTTCTTC.

The chain is built from TRBV27 and TRBJ2-7, with 8 bases lining up with TRBD2. The CDR3 has 14 residues. Per germline, CDR1 MNHEY and CDR2 SMNVEV (reference sequence). V dropped 4 bases and J dropped 5; count of bases not matched to a gene: 7. CDR3 coding DNA: TGTGCCAGCAGTTCCCTAGCGGGCAAACACGAGCAGTACTTC. It translates to CASSSLAGKHEQYF.

This chain links TRBV10-3 with TRBJ2-7; possible D gene TRBD2, 6 bases. This CDR3 has 19 amino acids. Trimming removed 0 bases from V and 2 bases from J, with 23 bases in between. Germline-derived CDR1 and CDR2 are ENHRY and SYGVKD. The CDR3 DNA is TGTGCCATCAGTGAGTCTGGGGGTGGCTCTCGGGAGAGACCCTACGAGCAGTACTTC. Its protein product is CAISESGGGSRERPYEQYF.